The clone carrying this TCR beta chain appeared a few times. The antigen is unknown. This entry belongs to a study of shared clonotypes between healthy human individuals. Study-wide findings and caveats: Donors were few, which limited the genetic and exposure-history diversity represented.

Authors' methods: ImmunoSEQ gave junction-only sequences without quality scores, so filtering differed. Sequencing used immunoSEQ multiplex PCR; TCRdb keeps in-frame clones, though not all of them. That table supplies the V and J calls and clone size; D and trimming were determined from the DNA. The sample has about 1 million clones; about 70% are singletons. The length of the CDR3 is 13 residues. Germline loops: CDR1 KGHSH, CDR2 LQKENI. V shed 4 bases, J shed 7 bases, and the junction held 4 bases outside the gene matches. The clonotype originates from a man aged 18 to 29 in good health. The J gene is TRBJ2-7, the V gene TRBV18, with 10 positions matching TRBD1. Sequencing used memory CD4+ T cells sorted from blood. Subset noted: CD45RA-negative fraction. DNA for the CDR3: TGTGCCAGCTCACGACAGGGGGCAAGTGAGCAGTACTTC. Translated: CASSRQGASEQYF.